This TCR beta chain stems from a study of shared clonotypes between healthy human individuals. Overall study context: The study enrolled a couple of women and a few men aged 18 to 49.

The deep-level immunoSEQ assay was used. With ten immunoSEQ deep assay plates, unsorted PBMC DNA underwent sequencing. Authors' methods: ImmunoSEQ junction-only sequences lacked quality scores, so their filtering differed. The method was immunoSEQ multiplex PCR; TCRdb's version includes in-frame clones alone and lacks a portion of them. V, J and clone size are those of that table, while D and trimming were read from the DNA. Of 530,000 or so clones in the sample, 60% to 80% were seen once. Sequencing was carried out using PBMCs. The TCR was taken from a middle-aged woman in good health. Some clones in this sample may be carry-over from other donors' samples.

The CDR3 DNA reads as TGTGCCAGTAGTATAGGGGCAGGGGATACTGAAGCTTTCTTT. The encoded protein is CASSIGAGDTEAFF. This chain joins TRBV19 and TRBJ1-1; D is perhaps TRBD1 (6 bases). In germline, CDR1 is LNHDA, CDR2 SQIVND (reference sequence). V lost 1 base and J 5 bases, leaving 11 bases between the germline ends. The CDR3 spans 14 residues.